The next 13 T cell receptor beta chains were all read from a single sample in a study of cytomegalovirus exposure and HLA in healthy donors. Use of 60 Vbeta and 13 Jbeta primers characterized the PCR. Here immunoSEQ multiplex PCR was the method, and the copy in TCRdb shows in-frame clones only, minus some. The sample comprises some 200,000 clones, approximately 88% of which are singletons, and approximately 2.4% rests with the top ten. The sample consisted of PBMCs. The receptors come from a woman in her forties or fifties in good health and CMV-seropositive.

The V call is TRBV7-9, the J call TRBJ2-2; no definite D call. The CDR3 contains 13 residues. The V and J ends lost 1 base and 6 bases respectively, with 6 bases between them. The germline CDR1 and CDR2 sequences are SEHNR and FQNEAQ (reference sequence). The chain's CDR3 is CASSLGRAGELFF. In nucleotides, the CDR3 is TGTGCCAGCAGCTTAGGTCGGGCCGGGGAGCTGTTTTTT.

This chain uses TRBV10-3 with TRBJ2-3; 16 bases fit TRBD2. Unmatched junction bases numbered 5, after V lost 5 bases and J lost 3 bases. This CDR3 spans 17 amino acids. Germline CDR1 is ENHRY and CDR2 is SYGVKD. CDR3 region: CAISPGTSGGGTDTQYF. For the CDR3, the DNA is TGTGCCATCAGTCCCGGGACTAGCGGGGGGGGGACAGATACGCAGTATTTT.

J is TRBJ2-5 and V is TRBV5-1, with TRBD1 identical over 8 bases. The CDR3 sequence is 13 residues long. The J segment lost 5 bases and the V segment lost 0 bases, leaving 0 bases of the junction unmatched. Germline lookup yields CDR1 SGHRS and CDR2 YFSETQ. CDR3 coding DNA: TGCGCCAGCAGCTTGGACAGGGGGGAGACCCAGTACTTC. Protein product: CASSLDRGETQYF.

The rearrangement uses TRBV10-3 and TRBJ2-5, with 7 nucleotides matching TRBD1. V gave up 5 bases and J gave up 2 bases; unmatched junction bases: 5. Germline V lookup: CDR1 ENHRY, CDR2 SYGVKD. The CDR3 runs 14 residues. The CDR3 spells CAISTGTAQETQYF. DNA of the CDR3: TGTGCCATCAGTACTGGGACAGCGCAAGAGACCCAGTACTTC.

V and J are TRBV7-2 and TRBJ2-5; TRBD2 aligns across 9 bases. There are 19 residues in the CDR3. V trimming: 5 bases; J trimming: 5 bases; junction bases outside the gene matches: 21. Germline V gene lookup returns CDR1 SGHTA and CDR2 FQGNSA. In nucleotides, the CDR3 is TGTGCCAGCAGCCCCGGGGGCAGCGGGGGGTACATTACCGGGGAGACCCAGTACTTC. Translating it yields CASSPGGSGGYITGETQYF.

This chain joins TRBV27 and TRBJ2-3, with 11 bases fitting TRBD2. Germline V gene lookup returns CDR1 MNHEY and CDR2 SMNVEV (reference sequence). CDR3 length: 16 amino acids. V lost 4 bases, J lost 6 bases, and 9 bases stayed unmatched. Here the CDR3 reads CASSYQRLAGLDTQYF. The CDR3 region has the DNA TGTGCCAGCAGTTACCAGCGACTAGCGGGGTTGGATACGCAGTATTTT.

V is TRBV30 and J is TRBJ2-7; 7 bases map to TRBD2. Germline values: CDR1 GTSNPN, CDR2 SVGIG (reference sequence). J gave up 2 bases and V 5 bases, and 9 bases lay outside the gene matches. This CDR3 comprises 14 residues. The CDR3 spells CAWGRGDKTYEQYF. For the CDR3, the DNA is TGTGCCTGGGGGAGGGGCGACAAGACCTACGAGCAGTACTTC.

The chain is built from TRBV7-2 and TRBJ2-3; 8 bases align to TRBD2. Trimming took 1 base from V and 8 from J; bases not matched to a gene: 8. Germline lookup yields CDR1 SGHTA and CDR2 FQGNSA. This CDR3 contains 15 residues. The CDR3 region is CASSLVGGAGGTQYF. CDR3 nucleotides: TGTGCCAGCAGCTTAGTCGGGGGGGCCGGTGGTACGCAGTATTTT.

The CDR3 loop is CASSSDSSGANVLTF. The CDR3 bases are TGTGCCAGCAGCTCGGACAGCTCTGGGGCCAACGTCCTGACTTTC. The chain links TRBV7-8 to TRBJ2-6; D is possibly TRBD1 (6 bases). The CDR3 length is 15 residues. Germline V CDR1 and CDR2: SGHVS, FQNEAQ. The V end was cut by 4 bases, the J end by 0 bases, with 7 bases between.

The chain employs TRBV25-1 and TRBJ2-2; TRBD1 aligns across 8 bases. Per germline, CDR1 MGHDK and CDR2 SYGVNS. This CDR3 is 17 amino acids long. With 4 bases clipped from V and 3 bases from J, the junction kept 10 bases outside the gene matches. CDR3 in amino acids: CASSAIPGQGDTGELFF. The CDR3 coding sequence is TGTGCCAGCAGTGCCATCCCCGGACAGGGTGACACCGGGGAGCTGTTTTTT. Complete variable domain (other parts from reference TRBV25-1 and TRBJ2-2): EADIYQTPRYLVIGTGKKITLECSQTMGHDKMYWYQQDPGMELHLIHYSYGVNSTEKGDLSSESTVSRIRTEHFPLTLESARPSHTSQYLCASSAIPGQGDTGELFFGEGSRLTVL.

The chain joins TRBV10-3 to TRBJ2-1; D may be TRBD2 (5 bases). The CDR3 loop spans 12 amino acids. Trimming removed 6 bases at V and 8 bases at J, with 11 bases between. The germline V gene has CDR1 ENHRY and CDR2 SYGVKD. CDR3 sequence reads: CAIRAEVDEQFF. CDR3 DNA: TGTGCCATCAGGGCGGAGGTGGATGAGCAGTTCTTC.

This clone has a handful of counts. CDR3 coding DNA: TGTGCCAGCAGCCAAGGAATTGACAGGCGAACAGATACGCAGTATTTT. Translating gives CASSQGIDRRTDTQYF. The J gene is TRBJ2-3, the V gene TRBV4-2, with D possibly TRBD1 on 6 matching bases. Trimming cost V 1 base and J 3 bases, with 14 bases left between them. The CDR3 has 16 residues. Germline CDR1 LGHNA, CDR2 YNFKEQ.

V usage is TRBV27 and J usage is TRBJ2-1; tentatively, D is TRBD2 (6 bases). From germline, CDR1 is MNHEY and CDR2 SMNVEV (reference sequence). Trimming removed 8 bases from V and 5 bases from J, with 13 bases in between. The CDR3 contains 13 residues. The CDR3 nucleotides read TGTGCCAGCCTGGGGAGGTTTCACAATGAGCAGTTCTTC. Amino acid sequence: CASLGRFHNEQFF.